This passage covers 20 T cell receptor beta chains from one sample sequenced in a study of CD8+ T cells in alopecia areata. Treatment noted: oral pan-JAK inhibitor, 5-10 mg twice daily. After isolation, RNA underwent reverse transcription to generate cDNA as the sequencing template. Repertoires were generated with immunoSEQ multiplex PCR, while TCRdb's copy carries only in-frame clones and drops some. The table lists about 140,000 clones, about four fifths of them singletons, with just under 25% in the top ten. The specimen was CD8+ T cells sorted from blood, collected at week 4, from a patient treated with tofacitinib. These receptors all stem from a human donor with alopecia areata.

There are a few counts of this clone. J is TRBJ2-3 and V is TRBV5-6, with D perhaps matching TRBD2 (6 bases). CDR3 length: 16 amino acids. V was pared by 1 base and J by 3 bases, with 15 bases between. Germline assignment: CDR1 SGHDT and CDR2 YYEEEE. CDR3: CASSLLGLARTDTQYF. CDR3 nucleotides: TGTGCCAGCAGCTTGCTTGGGCTAGCGAGAACAGATACGCAGTATTTT.

This chain uses TRBV27 with TRBJ2-3; D not certain. The CDR3 consists of 13 residues. V gave up 6 bases and J gave up 2 bases, with 9 bases separating them. Germline V gene lookup returns CDR1 MNHEY and CDR2 SMNVEV (reference sequence). DNA of the CDR3: TGTGCCAGCAGCCGGATTGACACAGATACGCAGTATTTT. Translation: CASSRIDTDTQYF.

The V and J genes are TRBV7-9 and TRBJ2-5; tentatively, D is TRBD1 (6 bases). CDR3 length equals 15 residues. CDR1 and CDR2 from the germline V gene are SEHNR and FQNEAQ (reference sequence). Trimming stripped 5 bases from V and 4 bases from J, with 17 bases between. The CDR3 sequence is CASSPPGVEGETQYF. DNA of the CDR3: TGTGCCAGCAGCCCCCCAGGGGTCGAGGGAGAGACCCAGTACTTC.

The rearrangement joins TRBV7-9 to TRBJ1-2, with 7 bases fitting TRBD1. V shed 3 bases and J 0 bases; nucleotides not matched to a gene: 7. The CDR3 contains 16 residues. Germline assignment: CDR1 SEHNR and CDR2 FQNEAQ (reference sequence). The CDR3, as DNA: TGTGCCAGCAGCTTGGAGGAGCAGGGGGCTAACTATGGCTACACCTTC. It codes for CASSLEEQGANYGYTF.

The chain links TRBV4-3 to TRBJ2-7, with TRBD1 as a possible D gene (6 bases). Germline V CDR1 and CDR2: LGHNA, YSLEER. The CDR3 consists of 13 residues. V lost 3 bases, J lost 3 bases, and 9 bases lay in between. The DNA of the CDR3 is TGCGCCAGCAGCCATAGAGGGGGCTACGAGCAGTACTTC. It yields the protein CASSHRGGYEQYF.

Written as DNA, the CDR3 is TGTGCCACCAGCAGACCTAGCGGGGACGAGCAGTACTTC. Protein sequence: CATSRPSGDEQYF. The chain recombines TRBV15 with TRBJ2-7; 9 bases fit TRBD2. CDR1 LNHNV and CDR2 YYDKDF come from the germline V gene (reference sequence). The CDR3 totals 13 residues. V was pared by 2 bases and J by 5 bases, with 1 base of the junction left unmatched.

The V call is TRBV27, the J call TRBJ1-1; D perhaps matches TRBD1 (5 bases). In germline, CDR1 is MNHEY, CDR2 SMNVEV (reference sequence). The ends were cut back, 0 bases at V and 0 bases at J, with 11 bases in the middle. The CDR3 contains 16 residues. CDR3 protein: CASSLSSGALNTEAFF. CDR3 sequence (DNA): TGTGCCAGCAGTTTATCGAGTGGGGCTCTGAACACTGAAGCTTTCTTT.

This chain connects TRBV5-1 to TRBJ2-7; D not resolved. Trimming stripped 4 bases from V and 0 bases from J, with 2 bases between. The V gene's germline CDR1 is SGHRS and CDR2 YFSETQ. This CDR3 has 11 residues. In DNA, the CDR3 is TGCGCCAGCAGCGACTCCTACGAGCAGTACTTC. The encoded protein is CASSDSYEQYF.

This rearrangement joins TRBV5-1 to TRBJ2-7; D possibly corresponds to TRBD2 (6 bases). The CDR3 spans 11 residues. V was cut by 8 bases and J by 1 base, with 7 bases left in between. Germline V gene lookup returns CDR1 SGHRS and CDR2 YFSETQ. CDR3 region: CASSGSYEQYF. The DNA for the CDR3 is TGCGCCAGTAGCGGTTCCTACGAGCAGTACTTC.

This chain uses TRBV14 with TRBJ1-1; D might be TRBD1 (6 bases). The V gene's germline CDR1 is SGHDN and CDR2 FVKESK. The ends were cut back, 4 bases at V and 11 bases at J, with 14 bases in the middle. This CDR3 comprises 12 residues. The CDR3 DNA sequence: TGTGCCAGCAGCCCGCAGGGGCTTGGGGCTTTCTTT. It specifies CASSPQGLGAFF.

The chain carries TRBV10-3 and TRBJ2-1; 12 nucleotides line up with TRBD2. The V segment lost 10 bases and the J segment 6 bases; nucleotides outside the gene matches: 1. In germline, CDR1 is ENHRY, CDR2 SYGVKD. This CDR3 is built from 12 residues. Written as DNA, the CDR3 is TGTGCCACACTAGCGGGGGGCAATGAGCAGTTCTTC. It specifies CATLAGGNEQFF.

The J gene is TRBJ2-1, the V gene TRBV6-6; D assignment may be TRBD1 or TRBD2 (7 bases each). Germline assignment: CDR1 MNHNY and CDR2 SVGAGI (reference sequence). V lost 7 bases and J 9 bases, leaving 25 bases between the germline ends. The CDR3 contains 16 residues. CDR3: CASIGFARGGTVEQFF. The CDR3 bases are TGTGCCAGCATAGGATTCGCCAGGGGGGGTACGGTTGAGCAGTTCTTC.

The V gene is TRBV9, the J gene TRBJ1-4; no clear D. The germline gives CDR1 SGDLS, CDR2 YYNGEE. V lost 0 bases, J lost 7 bases, and 7 bases lay in between. This CDR3 has 13 residues. The CDR3 DNA is TGTGCCAGCAGCGTAGGAGGATCTGAAAAACTGTTTTTT. Translation gives CASSVGGSEKLFF.

The rearrangement uses TRBV29-1 and TRBJ2-6; tentative D call: TRBD1 (5 bases). The V gene lost 1 base and the J gene lost 4 bases, with 17 bases spanning the gap. In germline, CDR1 is SQVTM, CDR2 ANQGSEA. The CDR3 length is 17 residues. In nucleotides, the CDR3 is TGCAGCGTTGAAGTGTGGCAGGGAAGTTTGGGGGCCAACGTCCTGACTTTC. This translates into CSVEVWQGSLGANVLTF.

This clone has just a few counts. V gene TRBV7-6 combines with J gene TRBJ2-2, with no clear D. Germline V CDR1 and CDR2: SGHVS, FNYEAQ. V dropped 1 base and J dropped 4 bases, with 4 bases sitting between them. The CDR3 has 13 residues. The CDR3 protein is CASSLGSTGELFF. CDR3 sequence (DNA): TGTGCCAGCAGCTTAGGGAGCACCGGGGAGCTGTTTTTT. Variable domain in full (rest from reference TRBV7-6 and TRBJ2-2): GAGVSQSPRYKVTKRGQDVALRCDPISGHVSLYWYRQALGQGPEFLTYFNYEAQQDKSGLPNDRFSAERPEGSISTLTIQRTEQRDSAMYRCASSLGSTGELFFGEGSRLTVL.

This rearrangement joins TRBV30 to TRBJ2-7; the match to TRBD2 covers 7 bases. Germline V gene data show CDR1 as GTSNPN and CDR2 as SVGIG (reference sequence). The J segment lost 3 bases and the V segment lost 3 bases, leaving 17 bases of the junction unmatched. This CDR3 is 17 amino acids long. The CDR3 spells CAWSPLGGVLVDYEQYF. The DNA for the CDR3 is TGTGCCTGGAGCCCTCTGGGGGGGGTCCTGGTCGACTACGAGCAGTACTTC.

This clone occurred a few times. The rearrangement links TRBV7-9 to TRBJ2-1; D gene unclear. The CDR3 is 16 residues long. Germline V gene data show CDR1 as SEHNR and CDR2 as FQNEAQ (reference sequence). V lost 5 bases, J lost 5 bases, and 19 bases lay in between. In nucleotides, the CDR3 is TGTGCCAGCAGCCGTTTATCTACCAGGTTTAACAATGAGCAGTTCTTC. Protein product: CASSRLSTRFNNEQFF.

This clone was seen a handful of times. The V call is TRBV7-9, the J call TRBJ2-2; D perhaps matches TRBD1 (5 bases). Per germline, CDR1 SEHNR and CDR2 FQNEAQ (reference sequence). V lost 5 bases and J lost 7, with 11 bases in between. This CDR3 region has 13 residues. The CDR3 is CASSVPGRGELFF. The CDR3 DNA reads TGTGCCAGCAGCGTCCCAGGGCGCGGGGAGCTGTTTTTT.

Here the CDR3 reads CASSLETRATYEQYF. The CDR3 nucleotides read TGTGCCAGCAGCTTGGAAACCCGGGCGACTTACGAGCAGTACTTC. V is TRBV5-6 and J is TRBJ2-7; unclear D gene. The CDR3 is 15 amino acids. CDR1 SGHDT and CDR2 YYEEEE come from the germline V gene. V was pared by 0 bases and J by 4 bases, with 14 bases between. Variable domain in full (rest from reference TRBV5-6 and TRBJ2-7): DAGVTQSPTHLIKTRGQQVTLRCSPKSGHDTVSWYQQALGQGPQFIFQYYEEEERQRGNFPDRFSGHQFPNYSSELNVNALLLGDSALYLCASSLETRATYEQYFGPGTRLTVT.

The chain recombines TRBV6-6 with TRBJ2-7; 7 nucleotides match TRBD1. CDR1 is MNHNY, CDR2 SVGAGI, per germline (reference sequence). The CDR3 runs 14 residues. V dropped 6 bases and J dropped 5; count of bases not matched to a gene: 10. CDR3 in DNA: TGTGCCAGCAGCGATGACAGGGTGCTCGACGAGCAGTACTTC. It translates to CASSDDRVLDEQYF.